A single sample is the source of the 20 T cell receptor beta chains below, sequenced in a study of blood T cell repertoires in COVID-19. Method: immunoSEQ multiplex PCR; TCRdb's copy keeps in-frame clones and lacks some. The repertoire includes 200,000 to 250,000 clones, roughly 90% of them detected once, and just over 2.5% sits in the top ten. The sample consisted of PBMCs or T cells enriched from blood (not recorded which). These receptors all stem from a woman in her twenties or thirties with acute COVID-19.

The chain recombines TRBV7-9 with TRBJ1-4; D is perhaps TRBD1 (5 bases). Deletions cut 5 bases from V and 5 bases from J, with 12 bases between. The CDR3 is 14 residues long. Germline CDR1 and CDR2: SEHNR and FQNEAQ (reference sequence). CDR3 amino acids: CASSQDKENEKLFF. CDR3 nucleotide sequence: TGTGCCAGCAGCCAGGACAAAGAGAATGAAAAACTGTTTTTT.

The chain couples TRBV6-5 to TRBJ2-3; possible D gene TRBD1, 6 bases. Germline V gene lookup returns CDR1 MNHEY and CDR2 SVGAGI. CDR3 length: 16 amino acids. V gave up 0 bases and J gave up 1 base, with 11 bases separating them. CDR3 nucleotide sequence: TGTGCCAGCAGTTACTCTGGGGGCGGCGGCACAGATACGCAGTATTTT. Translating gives CASSYSGGGGTDTQYF.

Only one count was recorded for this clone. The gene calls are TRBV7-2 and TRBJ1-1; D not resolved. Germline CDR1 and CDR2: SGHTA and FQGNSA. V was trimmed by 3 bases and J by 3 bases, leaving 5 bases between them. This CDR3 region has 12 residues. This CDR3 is CASSFRDTEAFF. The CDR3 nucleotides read TGTGCCAGCAGCTTCCGGGACACTGAAGCTTTCTTT.

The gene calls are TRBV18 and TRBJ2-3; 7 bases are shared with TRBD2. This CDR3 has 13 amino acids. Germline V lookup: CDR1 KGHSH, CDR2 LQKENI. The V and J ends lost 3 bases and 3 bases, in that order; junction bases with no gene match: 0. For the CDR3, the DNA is TGTGCCAGCTCACCCGGGAGGACAGATACGCAGTATTTT. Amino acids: CASSPGRTDTQYF.

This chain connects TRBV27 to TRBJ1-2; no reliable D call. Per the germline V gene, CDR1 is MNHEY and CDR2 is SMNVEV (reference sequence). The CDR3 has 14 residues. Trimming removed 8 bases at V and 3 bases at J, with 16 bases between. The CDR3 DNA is TGTGCCAGCTCTCCTTCCGGGGTCCACTATGGCTACACCTTC. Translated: CASSPSGVHYGYTF.

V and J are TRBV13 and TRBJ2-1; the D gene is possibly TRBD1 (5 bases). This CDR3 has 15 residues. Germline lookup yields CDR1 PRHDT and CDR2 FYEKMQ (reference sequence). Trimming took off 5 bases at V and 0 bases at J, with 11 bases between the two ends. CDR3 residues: CASSTTVRSYNEQFF. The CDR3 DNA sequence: TGTGCCAGCAGCACGACAGTCCGCTCCTACAATGAGCAGTTCTTC.

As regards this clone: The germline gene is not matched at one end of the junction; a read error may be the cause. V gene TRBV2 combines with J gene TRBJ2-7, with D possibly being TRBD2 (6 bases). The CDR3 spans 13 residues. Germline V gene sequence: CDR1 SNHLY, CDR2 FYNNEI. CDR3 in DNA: TGTGCCAGCAGGGCTTCTCGGGACTCTGACCCGGACTTC. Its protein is CASRASRDSDPDF.

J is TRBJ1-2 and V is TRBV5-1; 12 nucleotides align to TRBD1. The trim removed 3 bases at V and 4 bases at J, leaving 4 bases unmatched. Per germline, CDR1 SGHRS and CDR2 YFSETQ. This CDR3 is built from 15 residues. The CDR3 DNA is TGCGCCAGCAGCTCTGGGACAGGGGGCTTCTATGGCTACACCTTC. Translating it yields CASSSGTGGFYGYTF.

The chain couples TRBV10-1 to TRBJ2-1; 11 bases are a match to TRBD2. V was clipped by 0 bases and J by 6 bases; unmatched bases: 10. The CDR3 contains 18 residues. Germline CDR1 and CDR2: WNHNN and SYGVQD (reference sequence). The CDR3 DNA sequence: TGCGCCAGCAGTGAGTCACGCGGGGGACTAGCGGCCATCAATGAGCAGTTCTTC. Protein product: CASSESRGGLAAINEQFF.

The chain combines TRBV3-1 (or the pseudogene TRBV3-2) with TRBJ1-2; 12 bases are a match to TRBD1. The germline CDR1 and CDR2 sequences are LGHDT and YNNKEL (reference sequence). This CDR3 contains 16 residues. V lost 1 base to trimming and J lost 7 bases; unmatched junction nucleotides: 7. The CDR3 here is CASSQGWDRGLIGYTF. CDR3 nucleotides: TGTGCCAGCAGCCAAGGGTGGGACAGGGGGCTTATTGGCTACACCTTC.

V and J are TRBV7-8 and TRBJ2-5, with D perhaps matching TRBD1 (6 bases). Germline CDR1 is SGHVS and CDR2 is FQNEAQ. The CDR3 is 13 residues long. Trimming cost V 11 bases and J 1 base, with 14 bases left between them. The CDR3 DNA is TGTGCCTCCTGCTGGGGGCCCCAAGAGACCCAGTACTTC. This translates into CASCWGPQETQYF.

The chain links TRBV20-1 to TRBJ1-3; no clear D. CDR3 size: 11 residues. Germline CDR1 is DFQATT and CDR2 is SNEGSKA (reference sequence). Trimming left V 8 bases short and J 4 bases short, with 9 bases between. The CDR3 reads CSLSSGNTIYF. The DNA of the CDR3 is TGCAGTCTGTCCTCCGGAAACACCATATATTTT.

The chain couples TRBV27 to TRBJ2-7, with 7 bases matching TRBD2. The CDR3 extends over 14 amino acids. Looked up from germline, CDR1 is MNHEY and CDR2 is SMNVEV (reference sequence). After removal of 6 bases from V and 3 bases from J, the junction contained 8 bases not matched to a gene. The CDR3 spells CASSLAAGFYEQYF. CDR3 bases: TGTGCCAGCAGCCTGGCAGCGGGGTTCTACGAGCAGTACTTC.

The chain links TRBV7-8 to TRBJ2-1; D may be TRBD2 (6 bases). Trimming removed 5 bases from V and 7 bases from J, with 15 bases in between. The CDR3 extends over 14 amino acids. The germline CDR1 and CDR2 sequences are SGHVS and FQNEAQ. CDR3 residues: CASSPKWAGNEQFF. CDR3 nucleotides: TGTGCCAGCAGCCCGAAATGGGCGGGGAATGAGCAGTTCTTC. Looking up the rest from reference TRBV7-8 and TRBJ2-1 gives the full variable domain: GAGVSQSPRYKVAKRGQDVALRCDPISGHVSLFWYQQALGQGPEFLTYFQNEAQLDKSGLPSDRFFAERPEGSVSTLKIQRTQQEDSAVYLCASSPKWAGNEQFFGPGTRLTVL.

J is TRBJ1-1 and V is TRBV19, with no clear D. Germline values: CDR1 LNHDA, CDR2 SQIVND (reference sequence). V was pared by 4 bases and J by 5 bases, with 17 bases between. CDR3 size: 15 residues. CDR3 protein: CASSTLPQYRTEAFF. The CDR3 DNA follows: TGTGCCAGTAGTACCCTCCCCCAATACCGGACTGAAGCTTTCTTT.

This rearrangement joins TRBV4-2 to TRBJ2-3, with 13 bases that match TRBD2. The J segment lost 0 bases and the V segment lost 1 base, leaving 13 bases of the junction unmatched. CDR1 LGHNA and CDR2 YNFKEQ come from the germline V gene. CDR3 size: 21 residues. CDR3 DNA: TGTGCCAGCAGCCAAGTGTCGACTAGCGGGGGGAGGGGGATGAGCACAGATACGCAGTATTTT. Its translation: CASSQVSTSGGRGMSTDTQYF.

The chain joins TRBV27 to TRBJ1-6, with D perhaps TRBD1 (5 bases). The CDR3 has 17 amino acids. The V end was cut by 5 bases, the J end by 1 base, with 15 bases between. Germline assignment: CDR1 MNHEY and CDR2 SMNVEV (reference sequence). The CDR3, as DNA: TGTGCCAGCAGTCTCCAGGGTAGGGTATCCTATAATTCACCCCTCCACTTT. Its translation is CASSLQGRVSYNSPLHF.

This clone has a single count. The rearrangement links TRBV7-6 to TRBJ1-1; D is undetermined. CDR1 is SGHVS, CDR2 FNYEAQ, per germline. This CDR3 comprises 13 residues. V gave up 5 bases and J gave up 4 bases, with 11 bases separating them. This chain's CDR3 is CASSPSVGTEAFF. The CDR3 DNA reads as TGTGCCAGCAGCCCGTCGGTTGGCACTGAAGCTTTCTTT.

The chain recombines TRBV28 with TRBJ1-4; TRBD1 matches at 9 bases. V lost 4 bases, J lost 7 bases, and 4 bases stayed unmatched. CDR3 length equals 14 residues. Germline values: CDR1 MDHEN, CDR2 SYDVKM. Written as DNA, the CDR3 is TGTGCCAGCAGTTCCGGACAGGGGAGTGAAAAACTGTTTTTT. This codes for CASSSGQGSEKLFF.

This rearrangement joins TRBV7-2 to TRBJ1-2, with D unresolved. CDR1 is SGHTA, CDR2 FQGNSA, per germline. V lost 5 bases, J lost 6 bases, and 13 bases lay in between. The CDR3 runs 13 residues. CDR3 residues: CASSPFRGDGYTF. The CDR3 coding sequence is TGTGCCAGCAGCCCTTTCCGGGGAGATGGCTACACCTTC.